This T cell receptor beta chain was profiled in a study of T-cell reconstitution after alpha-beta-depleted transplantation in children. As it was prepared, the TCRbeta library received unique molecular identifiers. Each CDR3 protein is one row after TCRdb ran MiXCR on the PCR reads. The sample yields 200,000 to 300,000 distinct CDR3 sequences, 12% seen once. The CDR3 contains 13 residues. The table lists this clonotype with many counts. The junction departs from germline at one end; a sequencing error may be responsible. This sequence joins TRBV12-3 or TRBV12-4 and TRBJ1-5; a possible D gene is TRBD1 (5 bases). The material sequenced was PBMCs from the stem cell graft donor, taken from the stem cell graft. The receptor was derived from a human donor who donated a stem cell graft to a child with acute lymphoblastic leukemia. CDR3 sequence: CASSLTGKQPQHF. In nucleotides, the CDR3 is TGTGCCAGCAGTTTAACAGGCAAACAGCCCCAGCATTTT.